The present T cell receptor (beta chain) was sequenced within a study of blood T cell repertoires in COVID-19 (dated by TCRdb to 2018 to 2020). About the investigation overall: The collaborator samples originated in the United States, Italy and Spain and spanned the acute and convalescent phases of COVID-19. The material from the prospective study consisted of cDNA or gDNA derived from T cells, B-cell-depleted T cells, or PBMCs. Subjects who had been exposed to COVID-19, were actively infected with it, or had recovered from it provided the deeply sampled blood TCRbeta repertoires that made up the dataset. The repertoires were made available in a free public database intended to serve as a resource for research on the immune response to SARS-CoV-2. The samples were drawn from the first 160 participants of the ongoing ImmuneRACE study and from some 1,300 subjects provided by 6 global collaborators. Nearly every sample came with metadata listing a de-identified subject ID, COVID-19 status, age in years and sex. Where available, HLA class I and class II types were taken from metadata supplied by the sample provider and were not determined by assay-based typing.

TCRbeta CDR3 regions were amplified from genomic DNA using the immunoSEQ Assay, a bias-controlled multiplex PCR. Per the source publication's procedure: Nucleated cell counts per sample were estimated from amplification of reference gene primers within the assay. To quantify the absolute abundance of each unique TCRbeta CDR3 rearrangement, sequence reads were collapsed and filtered. For each sample, productive Simpson clonality was calculated as the square root of Simpson's diversity index over productive rearrangements. In TCRdb, the immuneACCESS table is reduced to in-frame sequences with V and J assigned. These tables do not hold every clone; where another copy was compared, an unresolved V gene accounts for under half, and the others remain unexplained. That table gives V, J and clone size, and the DNA gave D and trimming. Here the sample has about 160,000 clones; approximately 90% occur a single time. Of the sample, roughly 5% falls within the top ten clones.

Regarding this clone: No antigen is known for it. No base qualities exist here, and no much larger clone lies one base off it.

One collaborating source in Seattle enrolled patients while the patients were actively infected and followed the patients over time throughout the course of disease. The collaborating institutions used their own protocols to collect whole blood in K2EDTA tubes. For TCRbeta analysis, collaborators shipped samples as frozen whole blood, isolated PBMCs, or DNA extracted from either of those sample types. Paper-wide results and their limitations: The amount of clinical and demographic metadata varied by source and participant and was provided uncurated.

From a lookup of the germline V gene, CDR1 and CDR2 are ENHRY and SYGVKD. The V end loses 3 bases and the J end loses 5 bases, and a stretch of 20 bases separates them. From its cysteine to its phenylalanine, the CDR3 spans 17 amino acids. The entry retains the CDR3 DNA only, 51 bases that are in frame from base 1. The receptor chain draws on TRBV10-3 and TRBJ2-1, with a tentative D gene TRBD2 over 6 matching bases. Sample: peripheral blood. The TCR was taken from a man aged 25-45 years with COVID-19, enrolled during active disease. The nucleotides read TGTGCCATCAGTGAAGATATGAGGTGGGGGGATAACAATGAGCAGTTCTTC. It translates as CAISEDMRWGDNNEQFF.